What follows describes a single TCR beta chain. The sample comes from a study of blood T cell repertoires in COVID-19. In the study overall: The United States, Italy and Spain supplied acute and convalescent COVID-19 samples. PBMCs, B-cell-depleted T cells, or T cells were the source of the cDNA or gDNA that made up the material.

V was trimmed by 5 bases and J by 4 bases, leaving 13 bases between them. Germline V CDR1 and CDR2: SGHTS, YDEGEE. CDR3 length: 13 residues. Authors' processing steps: Amplification from reference gene primers served as the basis for estimated nucleated cell counts. Profiled with immunoSEQ multiplex PCR; TCRdb holds only in-frame clones, not every one. V, J and clone size are taken as reported in that table, and D and trimming were inferred from the DNA itself. This sample yields roughly 250,000 clones, of which around 85% are seen a single time; approximately 9.4% belongs to the top ten. What was sequenced was peripheral blood. The rearrangement joins TRBV5-8 to TRBJ2-7; perhaps TRBD1 as D (5 bases). This TCR was recovered from an elderly woman with acute or convalescent COVID-19. Written as DNA, the CDR3 is TGTGCCAGCAGTCACGACAGTTTATACGAGCAGTACTTC. This gives the protein CASSHDSLYEQYF.